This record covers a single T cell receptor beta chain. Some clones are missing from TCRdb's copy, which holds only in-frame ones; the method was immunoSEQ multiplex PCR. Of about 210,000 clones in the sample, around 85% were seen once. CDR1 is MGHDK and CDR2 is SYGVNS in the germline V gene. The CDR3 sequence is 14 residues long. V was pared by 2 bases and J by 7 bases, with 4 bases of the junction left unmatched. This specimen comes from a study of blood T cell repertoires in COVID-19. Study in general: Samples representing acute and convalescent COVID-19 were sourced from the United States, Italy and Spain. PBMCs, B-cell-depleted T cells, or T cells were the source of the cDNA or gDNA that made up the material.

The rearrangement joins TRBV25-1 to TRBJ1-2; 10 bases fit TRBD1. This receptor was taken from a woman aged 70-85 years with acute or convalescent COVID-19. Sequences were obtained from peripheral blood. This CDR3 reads CASSEGGQGIGYTF. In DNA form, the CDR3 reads TGTGCCAGCAGTGAAGGGGGACAGGGGATTGGCTACACCTTC.